This T cell receptor (beta chain) was identified in a study of T cells after yellow fever vaccination (dated by TCRdb to between 2018 and 2021). At the level of the whole study: The SMART-Seq v4 Ultra Low Input RNA kit was used to prepare libraries from fractions with low cell numbers. To follow T-cell clones before and after both primary and booster YFV17D yellow fever vaccination, bulk TCR alpha and beta repertoires underwent longitudinal sequencing. Two healthy male donors, one aged 18 to 30 and one aged 30 to 39 years, were included in the cohort. Blood was collected at multiple timepoints before and after primary and secondary immunization, and bulk PBMC replicates and cell subsets were isolated.

About this clonotype itself: Its antigen remains unidentified. A read error may produce the germline difference seen at one junction end.

The intended sense of this specimen's treatment or condition label: live attenuated yellow fever vaccine strain. At each blood-draw timepoint, two biological replicates of bulk PBMCs were collected. A standard Ficoll-Paque protocol was used to isolate PBMCs from peripheral blood. TriZol was used to extract RNA from bulk PBMCs, from CD4 and CD8 fractions, and from dextramer-positive and dextramer-negative fractions. Overall study outcomes, separate from this receptor: Compared with the primary T-cell response, the secondary T-cell response was weaker but faster, peaking on day 5 rather than day 15. A small share of clonotypes was detected in both CD4 and CD8 compartments, with the overlap likely arising from convergent recombination. Only two donors were included in the study, so the extent to which the findings can be generalized is limited. Computational filtering was needed because FACS-sorted repertoires could contain abundant contaminating clonotypes from the bulk population. Most clones expanded after primary vaccination (about 95% of CD4 and around nine tenths of CD8) were re-detected after the booster, suggesting that broad memory maintenance occurred.

The instrument given in TCRdb is Illumina NovaSeq 6000. TCR cDNA was made using 5'RACE template switching, a step that added a universal primer site and unique molecular identifiers. Priming for cDNA synthesis came from both the TCR alpha and TCR beta constant segments. Library amplification involved two PCR steps, and the second step added sample barcodes and sequencing adapters. Sequencing of libraries was performed on Illumina HiSeq 2500 (2x100 bp) or NovaSeq (2x150 bp). The study's own analysis went as follows. Demultiplexing of reads and collapsing into UMI consensus sequences were performed with MIGEC, and V(D)J alignment was carried out with MiXCR. Clonotypes responding to the vaccine were identified with edgeR on replicate PBMC samples, with the criteria of FDR below 0.01 and a log2 fold change above 5 up to day 15. Bulk clonotypes were assigned CD4 or CD8 identity according to which sequenced CD4 or CD8 repertoire held them at higher abundance. TCRdb handled the public reads itself, with Q25 trimming in fastp and clone calling in MiXCR, and kept productive beta chains. Rows with a matching CDR3 protein are joined into one entry that keeps the most common DNA and genes. Here the V and J calls rest on TCRdb's processing, not on the authors' analysis. The sample table records under 500,000 distinct CDR3 sequences; around 19% of these occur just once. The top ten clonotypes cover about 18% of the sample.

Specimen: PBMCs, collected before the yellow fever booster vaccination. The sequence derives from a man aged 18 to 35 who received the YFV17D yellow fever vaccine.

DNA sequence: TGTGCCAGCAACCTCGAACAGGGGCAGCCCCATCATTTT. Translated, this gives CASNLEQGQPHHF. Recombination connected TRBV6-6 to TRBJ1-5; 7 middle bases align to TRBD1. CDR1 MNHNY and CDR2 SVGAGI were looked up in the germline V gene (reference sequence). The CDR3 sequence holds 13 residues, the cysteine and phenylalanine included. CDR3 DNA is the only sequence kept; it has 39 bases, read in frame from the first base.